The present T cell receptor (beta chain) was sequenced within a study of metastatic and nonmetastatic thyroid tumors. From the PCR reads, TCRdb re-called clones with MiXCR. Of some 55,000 clones in the sample, 25% to 35% were seen once. Thyroid surgery was preceded by no treatment in any patient. Germline V gives CDR1 LNHDA, CDR2 SQIVND (reference sequence). CDR3 length: 14 amino acids. V was clipped by 2 bases and J by 9 bases; unmatched bases: 6. This chain connects TRBV19 to TRBJ2-1; 8 nucleotides agree with TRBD2. The receptor's source is a female donor with papillary thyroid cancer or a benign thyroid nodule (not recorded which). Some clones in this sample may be carry-over from other donors' samples. The specimen sequenced was blood. CDR3 bases: TGTGCCAGTAGTATACAAGCGGGAGAAGCTGAGCAGTTCTTC. As protein: CASSIQAGEAEQFF.